Listed below are T cell receptor beta chains from one sample, sequenced in a study of T cells in Graves' hyperthyroidism and ophthalmopathy. TCRdb analysed the multiplex PCR reads with MiXCR anew, one entry per CDR3 protein. The sample holds fewer than 350,000 distinct CDR3 sequences, about 20% seen once. The sample comprised blood. Every receptor here comes from a woman in her fifties or sixties with Graves' hyperthyroidism. The CDR3 runs from the conserved cysteine through the conserved F or W. The D gene is left open where the match is weak. Size is stated for part of the rows, as once, few or many counts, or as a class when the clone is expanded.

clone size: .; V gene: TRBV20-1; D gene: .; J gene: TRBJ2-7; CDR3 protein: CSVRQGKNYEQYF; CDR3 DNA: TGCAGTGTCCGGCAGGGCAAAAACTACGAGCAGTACTTC
clone size: .; V gene: TRBV19; D gene: .; J gene: TRBJ1-5; CDR3 protein: CASSIRSDQPQHF; CDR3 DNA: TGTGCCAGTAGTATTAGGTCGGATCAGCCCCAGCATTTT
clone size: .; V gene: TRBV6-1; D gene: TRBD1; J gene: TRBJ1-4; CDR3 protein: CASSTPDRGRNEKLFF; CDR3 DNA: TGTGCCAGCAGCACACCGGACAGGGGGCGCAATGAAAAACTGTTTTTT
clone size: many; V gene: TRBV11-2; D gene: .; J gene: TRBJ2-7; CDR3 protein: CASSLGQSYEQYF; CDR3 DNA: TGTGCCAGCAGCTTAGGCCAGTCCTACGAGCAGTACTTC
clone size: .; V gene: TRBV7-8; D gene: .; J gene: TRBJ1-5; CDR3 protein: CASSFGRTEGQPQHF; CDR3 DNA: TGTGCCAGCAGCTTTGGTAGGACAGAAGGTCAGCCCCAGCATTTT
clone size: few; V gene: TRBV9; D gene: .; J gene: TRBJ2-3; CDR3 protein: CASSVGQTDTQYF; CDR3 DNA: TGTGCCAGCAGCGTGGGACAAACAGATACGCAGTATTTT
clone size: .; V gene: TRBV20-1; D gene: TRBD1; J gene: TRBJ2-3; CDR3 protein: CSASIVAGQGVTDTQYF; CDR3 DNA: TGCAGTGCTAGCATAGTGGCGGGACAGGGGGTTACAGATACGCAGTATTTT
clone size: .; V gene: TRBV4-1; D gene: .; J gene: TRBJ2-7; CDR3 protein: CASSQGGPRSYEQYF; CDR3 DNA: TGCGCCAGCAGCCAAGGCGGGCCGCGCTCCTACGAGCAGTACTTC
clone size: few; V gene: TRBV5-4; D gene: TRBD2; J gene: TRBJ2-2; CDR3 protein: CASSARGGGATGELFF; CDR3 DNA: TGTGCCAGCAGCGCCCGAGGCGGGGGGGCCACCGGGGAGCTGTTTTTT
clone size: few; V gene: TRBV10-1; D gene: .; J gene: TRBJ2-3; CDR3 protein: CASSESRRGGQYF; CDR3 DNA: TGCGCCAGCAGTGAGTCCCGCCGAGGAGGGCAGTATTTT
clone size: .; V gene: TRBV5-1; D gene: TRBD1; J gene: TRBJ2-5; CDR3 protein: CASSQGQAPFQETQYF; CDR3 DNA: TGCGCCAGCAGCCAAGGACAGGCCCCCTTTCAAGAGACCCAGTACTTC
clone size: few; V gene: TRBV19; D gene: .; J gene: TRBJ2-1; CDR3 protein: CASSTRQALEQFF; CDR3 DNA: TGTGCCAGTAGTACCCGACAGGCCCTAGAGCAGTTCTTC
clone size: few; V gene: TRBV24-1; D gene: .; J gene: TRBJ1-2; CDR3 protein: CATSDLGVYGYTF; CDR3 DNA: TGTGCCACCAGTGATTTAGGAGTCTATGGCTACACCTTC
clone size: many; V gene: TRBV5-5; D gene: TRBD2; J gene: TRBJ2-5; CDR3 protein: CASNTVAGGPETQYF; CDR3 DNA: TGTGCCAGCAACACAGTAGCGGGAGGGCCGGAGACCCAGTACTTC
clone size: .; V gene: TRBV14; D gene: TRBD2; J gene: TRBJ2-1; CDR3 protein: CASSQALTGGIGEQFF; CDR3 DNA: TGTGCCAGCAGCCAAGCTCTCACGGGAGGGATAGGAGAGCAGTTCTTC
clone size: many; V gene: TRBV2; D gene: TRBD1; J gene: TRBJ1-1; CDR3 protein: CASSLDRVPEAFF; CDR3 DNA: TGTGCCAGCAGTCTGGACAGGGTCCCTGAAGCTTTCTTT
clone size: few; V gene: TRBV18; D gene: .; J gene: TRBJ2-1; CDR3 protein: CASSPGVGTSAFNEQFF; CDR3 DNA: TGTGCCAGCTCACCAGGTGTAGGGACTTCAGCCTTCAATGAGCAGTTCTTC
clone size: many; V gene: TRBV14; D gene: .; J gene: TRBJ2-7; CDR3 protein: CASSQGQSFYEQYF; CDR3 DNA: TGTGCCAGCAGCCAAGGGCAGTCATTCTACGAGCAGTACTTC
clone size: .; V gene: TRBV27; D gene: .; J gene: TRBJ1-5; CDR3 protein: CASRSAGASPNQPQHF; CDR3 DNA: TGTGCCAGCAGGTCTGCGGGGGCCTCGCCAAATCAGCCCCAGCATTTT
clone size: .; V gene: TRBV25-1; D gene: TRBD1; J gene: TRBJ1-1; CDR3 protein: CASSLTGSAEAFF; CDR3 DNA: TGTGCCAGCAGTCTGACAGGGAGCGCTGAAGCTTTCTTT
clone size: .; V gene: TRBV15; D gene: .; J gene: TRBJ2-1; CDR3 protein: CATSRDPRNEQFF; CDR3 DNA: TGTGCCACCAGCAGAGATCCCCGCAATGAGCAGTTCTTC
clone size: .; V gene: TRBV19; D gene: .; J gene: TRBJ2-7; CDR3 protein: CASRPLGTSREQYF; CDR3 DNA: TGTGCCAGTAGGCCACTCGGGACGTCACGCGAACAGTACTTC
clone size: few; V gene: TRBV20-1; D gene: TRBD2; J gene: TRBJ2-2; CDR3 protein: CSAGHISGLAANTGEPFF; CDR3 DNA: TGCAGTGCTGGTCATATTTCGGGACTAGCGGCGAACACCGGGGAGCCGTTTTTT
clone size: .; V gene: TRBV5-1; D gene: TRBD1; J gene: TRBJ2-1; CDR3 protein: CASSLEQGARGNEQFF; CDR3 DNA: TGCGCCAGCAGCTTGGAACAGGGGGCGCGAGGCAATGAGCAGTTCTTC
clone size: .; V gene: TRBV13; D gene: .; J gene: TRBJ1-3; CDR3 protein: CASSSQGNTIYF; CDR3 DNA: TGTGCCAGCAGCTCACAGGGAAACACCATATATTTT
clone size: many; V gene: TRBV9; D gene: .; J gene: TRBJ1-2; CDR3 protein: CASSGHREGYTF; CDR3 DNA: TGTGCCAGCAGCGGCCACAGGGAAGGCTACACCTTC
clone size: .; V gene: TRBV20-1; D gene: .; J gene: TRBJ1-1; CDR3 protein: CSARAGSDGEAFF; CDR3 DNA: TGCAGTGCTAGAGCCGGCTCGGACGGTGAAGCTTTCTTT
clone size: .; V gene: TRBV9; D gene: TRBD2; J gene: TRBJ2-3; CDR3 protein: CASSETSATDTQYF; CDR3 DNA: TGTGCCAGCAGCGAGACTAGCGCCACAGATACGCAGTATTTT
clone size: few; V gene: TRBV9; D gene: .; J gene: TRBJ2-3; CDR3 protein: CASSPIGGTDTQYF; CDR3 DNA: TGTGCCAGCAGCCCCATCGGGGGCACAGATACGCAGTATTTT
clone size: .; V gene: TRBV11-2; D gene: .; J gene: TRBJ2-6; CDR3 protein: CASSQDAVSGANVLTF; CDR3 DNA: TGTGCCAGCAGCCAAGACGCTGTCTCTGGGGCCAACGTCCTGACTTTC
clone size: many; V gene: TRBV20-1; D gene: TRBD2; J gene: TRBJ2-1; CDR3 protein: CSARTGTSGSYNEQFF; CDR3 DNA: TGCAGTGCTAGAACCGGGACTAGCGGGTCGTACAATGAGCAGTTCTTC
clone size: few; V gene: TRBV6-1; D gene: .; J gene: TRBJ1-6; CDR3 protein: CASSRSGTDNSPLHF; CDR3 DNA: TGTGCCAGCAGCAGATCCGGGACCGATAATTCACCCCTCCACTTT
clone size: few; V gene: TRBV13; D gene: .; J gene: TRBJ1-1; CDR3 protein: CASSFLGETETFF; CDR3 DNA: TGTGCCAGCAGCTTCTTAGGGGAAACTGAAACTTTCTTT
clone size: many; V gene: TRBV10-1; D gene: TRBD1; J gene: TRBJ2-5; CDR3 protein: CASSETGGGETQYF; CDR3 DNA: TGCGCCAGCAGTGAAACAGGGGGAGGAGAGACCCAGTACTTC
clone size: .; V gene: TRBV11-2; D gene: .; J gene: TRBJ2-2; CDR3 protein: CASSLARQTGELFF; CDR3 DNA: TGTGCCAGCAGCTTAGCCCGACAGACCGGGGAGCTGTTTTTT
clone size: many; V gene: TRBV2; D gene: TRBD2; J gene: TRBJ2-2; CDR3 protein: CASARTRLANTGELFF; CDR3 DNA: TGTGCCAGCGCACGTACCCGACTAGCCAACACCGGGGAGCTGTTTTTT
clone size: few; V gene: TRBV20-1; D gene: TRBD2; J gene: TRBJ2-7; CDR3 protein: CSARGGLGEREQYF; CDR3 DNA: TGCAGTGCTAGAGGTGGACTAGGAGAGAGAGAGCAGTACTTC
clone size: many; V gene: TRBV18; D gene: .; J gene: TRBJ1-4; CDR3 protein: CASSPEVWEKLFF; CDR3 DNA: TGTGCCAGCTCACCCGAGGTTTGGGAAAAACTGTTTTTT
clone size: many; V gene: TRBV6-1; D gene: TRBD2; J gene: TRBJ2-3; CDR3 protein: CASSPLAGGTDTQYF; CDR3 DNA: TGTGCCAGCAGTCCACTAGCGGGTGGTACAGATACGCAGTATTTT
clone size: .; V gene: TRBV20-1; D gene: .; J gene: TRBJ1-2; CDR3 protein: CSARGQTNYGYTF; CDR3 DNA: TGCAGTGCCCGAGGACAGACTAACTATGGCTACACCTTC
clone size: many; V gene: TRBV2; D gene: TRBD1; J gene: TRBJ1-1; CDR3 protein: CASSEDRDREAFF; CDR3 DNA: TGTGCCAGCAGTGAAGACCGGGACAGGGAGGCTTTCTTT
clone size: .; V gene: TRBV28; D gene: TRBD2; J gene: TRBJ2-3; CDR3 protein: CASWGTSGGEITDTQYF; CDR3 DNA: TGTGCCAGCTGGGGGACTAGCGGGGGCGAAATCACAGATACGCAGTATTTT
clone size: .; V gene: TRBV29-1; D gene: .; J gene: TRBJ2-5; CDR3 protein: CSAREPGETQYF; CDR3 DNA: TGCAGCGCCCGGGAACCCGGGGAGACCCAGTACTTC
clone size: .; V gene: TRBV20-1; D gene: .; J gene: TRBJ2-5; CDR3 protein: CSARAGPSQETQYF; CDR3 DNA: TGCAGTGCTAGAGCTGGACCGAGTCAAGAGACCCAGTACTTC
clone size: few; V gene: TRBV20-1; D gene: .; J gene: TRBJ1-2; CDR3 protein: CSARGGTENYGYTF; CDR3 DNA: TGCAGTGCTAGGGGGGGGACGGAAAACTATGGCTACACCTTC
clone size: .; V gene: TRBV5-5; D gene: .; J gene: TRBJ1-2; CDR3 protein: CASSQDRDYGYTF; CDR3 DNA: TGTGCCAGCAGCCAAGACAGAGACTATGGCTACACCTTC
clone size: .; V gene: TRBV28; D gene: TRBD2; J gene: TRBJ2-1; CDR3 protein: CASSPLTPGLAGERFDEQFF; CDR3 DNA: TGTGCCAGCAGTCCCCTCACACCGGGACTAGCGGGAGAAAGATTCGATGAGCAGTTCTTC
clone size: many; V gene: TRBV2; D gene: TRBD1; J gene: TRBJ1-2; CDR3 protein: CASSREGQGYGYTF; CDR3 DNA: TGTGCCAGCAGCCGTGAGGGACAGGGCTATGGCTACACCTTC
clone size: few; V gene: TRBV6-1; D gene: .; J gene: TRBJ1-2; CDR3 protein: CASRPGTGYGYTF; CDR3 DNA: TGTGCCAGCAGACCTGGGACGGGCTATGGCTACACCTTC
clone size: few; V gene: TRBV9; D gene: TRBD1; J gene: TRBJ2-1; CDR3 protein: CASSLGQGVHNEQFF; CDR3 DNA: TGTGCCAGCAGCTTGGGACAGGGGGTGCACAATGAGCAGTTCTTC
clone size: many; V gene: TRBV27; D gene: TRBD1; J gene: TRBJ1-1; CDR3 protein: CASRGGQINPPFF; CDR3 DNA: TGTGCCAGCCGGGGGGGACAGATTAATCCCCCTTTCTTT
clone size: few; V gene: TRBV4-1; D gene: TRBD2; J gene: TRBJ2-1; CDR3 protein: CASSHAGGPRAEQFF; CDR3 DNA: TGCGCCAGCAGCCACGCGGGGGGGCCTCGGGCCGAGCAGTTCTTC
clone size: many; V gene: TRBV2; D gene: .; J gene: TRBJ2-3; CDR3 protein: CASSDVFEQGEDTQYF; CDR3 DNA: TGTGCCAGCAGTGATGTTTTCGAACAGGGTGAAGATACGCAGTATTTT
clone size: few; V gene: TRBV4-2; D gene: TRBD2; J gene: TRBJ2-5; CDR3 protein: CASSQESGGAGETQYF; CDR3 DNA: TGTGCCAGCAGCCAAGAAAGCGGGGGGGCCGGGGAGACCCAGTACTTC
clone size: many; V gene: TRBV16; D gene: .; J gene: TRBJ1-1; CDR3 protein: CASSHLQGNTEAFF; CDR3 DNA: TGTGCCAGCAGCCATCTACAAGGGAACACTGAAGCTTTCTTT
clone size: .; V gene: TRBV5-1; D gene: .; J gene: TRBJ1-2; CDR3 protein: CASSLEELNYGYTF; CDR3 DNA: TGCGCCAGCAGCTTGGAGGAACTTAACTATGGCTACACCTTC
clone size: .; V gene: TRBV12-3/TRBV12-4; D gene: .; J gene: TRBJ1-1; CDR3 protein: CASSLRGVWNTEAFF; CDR3 DNA: TGTGCCAGCAGTTTACGGGGGGTGTGGAACACTGAAGCTTTCTTT
clone size: .; V gene: TRBV12-3/TRBV12-4; D gene: .; J gene: TRBJ1-3; CDR3 protein: CASSPWAGSGNTIYF; CDR3 DNA: TGTGCCAGCAGCCCCTGGGCCGGCTCTGGAAACACCATATATTTT
clone size: few; V gene: TRBV29-1; D gene: TRBD2; J gene: TRBJ2-5; CDR3 protein: CSMGGEQWEETQYF; CDR3 DNA: TGCAGCATGGGGGGGGAGCAGTGGGAAGAGACCCAGTACTTC